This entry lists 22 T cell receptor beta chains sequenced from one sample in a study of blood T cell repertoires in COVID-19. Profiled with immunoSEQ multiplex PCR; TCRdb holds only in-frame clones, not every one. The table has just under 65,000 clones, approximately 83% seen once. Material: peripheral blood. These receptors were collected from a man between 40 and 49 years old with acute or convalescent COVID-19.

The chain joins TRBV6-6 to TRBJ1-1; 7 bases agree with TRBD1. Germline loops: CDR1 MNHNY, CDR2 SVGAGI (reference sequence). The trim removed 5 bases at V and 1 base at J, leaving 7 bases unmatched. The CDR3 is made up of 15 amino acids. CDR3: CASSGPGQRNTEAFF. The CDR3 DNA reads TGTGCCAGCAGTGGCCCGGGACAGAGGAACACTGAAGCTTTCTTT.

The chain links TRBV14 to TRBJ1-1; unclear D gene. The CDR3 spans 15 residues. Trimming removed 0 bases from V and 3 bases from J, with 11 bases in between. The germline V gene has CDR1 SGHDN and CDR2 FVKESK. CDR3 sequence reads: CASSQDHRGYTEAFF. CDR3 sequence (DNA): TGTGCCAGCAGCCAAGATCATCGGGGTTACACTGAAGCTTTCTTT. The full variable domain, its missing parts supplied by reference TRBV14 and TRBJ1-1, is EAGVTQFPSHSVIEKGQTVTLRCDPISGHDNLYWYRRVMGKEIKFLLHFVKESKQDESGMPNNRFLAERTGGTYSTLKVQPAELEDSGVYFCASSQDHRGYTEAFFGQGTRLTVV.

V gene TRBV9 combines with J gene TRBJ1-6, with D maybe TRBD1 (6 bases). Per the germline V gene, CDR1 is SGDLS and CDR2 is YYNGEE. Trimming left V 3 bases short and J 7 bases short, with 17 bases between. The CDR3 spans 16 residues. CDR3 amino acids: CASSDQEQGSNSPLHF. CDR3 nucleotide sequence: TGTGCCAGCAGCGACCAAGAACAGGGTTCGAATTCACCCCTCCACTTT.

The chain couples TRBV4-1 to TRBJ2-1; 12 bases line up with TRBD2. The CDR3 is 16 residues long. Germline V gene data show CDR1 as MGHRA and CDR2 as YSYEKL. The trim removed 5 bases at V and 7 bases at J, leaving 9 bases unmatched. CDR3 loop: CASSESSGGAGNEQFF. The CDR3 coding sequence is TGCGCCAGCAGCGAATCTAGCGGGGGGGCCGGGAATGAGCAGTTCTTC.

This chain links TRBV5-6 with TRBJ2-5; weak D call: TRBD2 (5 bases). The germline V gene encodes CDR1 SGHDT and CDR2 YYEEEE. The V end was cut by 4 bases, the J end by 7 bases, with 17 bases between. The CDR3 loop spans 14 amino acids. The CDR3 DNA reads TGTGCCAGCAGCCTGGAGCGGATTGGTGGGACCCAGTACTTC. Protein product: CASSLERIGGTQYF.

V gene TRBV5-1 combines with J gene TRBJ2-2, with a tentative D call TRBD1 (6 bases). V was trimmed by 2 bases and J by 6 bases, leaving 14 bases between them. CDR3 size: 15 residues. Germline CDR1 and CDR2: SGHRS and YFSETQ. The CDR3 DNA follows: TGCGCCAGCAGCTTAACAGGGATTCCAGCCGGGGAGCTGTTTTTT. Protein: CASSLTGIPAGELFF.

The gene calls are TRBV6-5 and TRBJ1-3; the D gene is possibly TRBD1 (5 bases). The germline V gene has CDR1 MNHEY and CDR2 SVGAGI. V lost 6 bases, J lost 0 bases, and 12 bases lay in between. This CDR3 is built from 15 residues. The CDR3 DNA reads TGTGCCAGCAGGGCTAGGGGCACCTCTGGAAACACCATATATTTT. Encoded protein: CASRARGTSGNTIYF.

CDR3 in amino acids: CASSPGGRALQPQHF. CDR3 in DNA: TGTGCCAGCAGCCCAGGGGGCAGGGCGCTTCAGCCCCAGCATTTT. V and J are TRBV9 and TRBJ1-5; the match to TRBD1 covers 8 bases. Germline V gives CDR1 SGDLS, CDR2 YYNGEE. This CDR3 spans 15 amino acids. V trimming: 4 bases; J trimming: 6 bases; junction bases outside the gene matches: 9.

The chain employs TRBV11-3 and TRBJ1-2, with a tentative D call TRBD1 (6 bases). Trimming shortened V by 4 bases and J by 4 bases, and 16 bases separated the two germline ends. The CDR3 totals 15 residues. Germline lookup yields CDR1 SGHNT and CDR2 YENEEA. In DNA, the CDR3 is TGTGCCAGCAGCTCAGATACCGGGGGGCTCTATGGCTACACCTTC. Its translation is CASSSDTGGLYGYTF.

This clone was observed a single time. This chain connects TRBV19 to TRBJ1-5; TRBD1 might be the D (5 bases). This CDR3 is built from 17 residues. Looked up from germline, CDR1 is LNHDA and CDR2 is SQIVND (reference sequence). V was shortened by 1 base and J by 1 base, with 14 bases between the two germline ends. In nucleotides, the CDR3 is TGTGCCAGTAGTATAGGATGGTCGACAGAAAGCAATCAGCCCCAGCATTTT. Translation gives CASSIGWSTESNQPQHF.

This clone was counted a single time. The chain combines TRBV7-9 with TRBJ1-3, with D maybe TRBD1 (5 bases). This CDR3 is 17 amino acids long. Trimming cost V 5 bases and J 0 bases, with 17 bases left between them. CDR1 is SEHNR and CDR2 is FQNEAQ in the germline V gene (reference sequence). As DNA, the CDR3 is TGTGCCAGCAGCCTTCGTGTGGCGGGGCCCTCTGGAAACACCATATATTTT. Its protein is CASSLRVAGPSGNTIYF. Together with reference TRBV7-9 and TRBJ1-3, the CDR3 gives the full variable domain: DTGVSQNPRHKITKRGQNVTFRCDPISEHNRLYWYRQTLGQGPEFLTYFQNEAQLEKSRLLSDRFSAERPKGSFSTLEIQRTEQGDSAMYLCASSLRVAGPSGNTIYFGEGSWLTVV.

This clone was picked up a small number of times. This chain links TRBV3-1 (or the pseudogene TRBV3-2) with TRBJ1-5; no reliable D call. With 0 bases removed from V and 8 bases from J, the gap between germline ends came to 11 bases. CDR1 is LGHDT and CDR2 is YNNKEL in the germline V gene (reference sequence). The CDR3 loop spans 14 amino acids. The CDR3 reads CASSQDLVSEPQHF. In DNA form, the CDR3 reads TGTGCCAGCAGCCAAGATTTGGTTAGCGAGCCCCAGCATTTT.

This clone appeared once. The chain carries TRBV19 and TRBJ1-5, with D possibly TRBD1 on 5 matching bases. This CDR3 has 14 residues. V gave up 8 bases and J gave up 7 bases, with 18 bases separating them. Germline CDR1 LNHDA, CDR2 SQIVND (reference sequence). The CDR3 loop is CASQPTGGSQPQHF. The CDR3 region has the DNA TGTGCCAGTCAACCCACGGGGGGTTCGCAGCCCCAGCATTTT.

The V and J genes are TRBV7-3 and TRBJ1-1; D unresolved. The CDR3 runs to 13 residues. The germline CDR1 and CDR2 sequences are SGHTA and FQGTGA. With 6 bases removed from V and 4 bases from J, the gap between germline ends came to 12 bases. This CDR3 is CASSYTRSTEAFF. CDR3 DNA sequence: TGTGCCAGCAGTTATACCAGAAGCACTGAAGCTTTCTTT.

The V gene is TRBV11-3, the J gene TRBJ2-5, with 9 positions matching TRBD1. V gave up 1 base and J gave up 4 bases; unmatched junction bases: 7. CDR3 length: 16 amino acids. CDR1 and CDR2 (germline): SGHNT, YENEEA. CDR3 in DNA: TGTGCCAGCAGCTTAGTGATGGGACAGGGAGGAGAGACCCAGTACTTC. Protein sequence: CASSLVMGQGGETQYF.

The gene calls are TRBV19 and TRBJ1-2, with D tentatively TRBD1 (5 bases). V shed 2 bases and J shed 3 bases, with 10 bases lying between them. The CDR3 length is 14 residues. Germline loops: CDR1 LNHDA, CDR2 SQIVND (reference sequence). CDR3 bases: TGTGCCAGTAGTATACCGAACAGGTACTATGGCTACACCTTC. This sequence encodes CASSIPNRYYGYTF.

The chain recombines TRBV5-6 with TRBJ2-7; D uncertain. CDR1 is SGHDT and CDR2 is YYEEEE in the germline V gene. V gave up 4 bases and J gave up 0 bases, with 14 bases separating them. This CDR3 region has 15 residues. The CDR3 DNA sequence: TGTGCCAGCAGCCCAAATACGGGTCCCTCCTACGAGCAGTACTTC. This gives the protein CASSPNTGPSYEQYF.

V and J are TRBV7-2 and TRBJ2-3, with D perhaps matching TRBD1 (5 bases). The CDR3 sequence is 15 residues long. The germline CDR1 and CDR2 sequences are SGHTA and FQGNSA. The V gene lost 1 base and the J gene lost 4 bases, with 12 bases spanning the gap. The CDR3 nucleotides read TGTGCCAGCAGCTTAGGGCTACTGGGGCCAGATACGCAGTATTTT. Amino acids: CASSLGLLGPDTQYF.

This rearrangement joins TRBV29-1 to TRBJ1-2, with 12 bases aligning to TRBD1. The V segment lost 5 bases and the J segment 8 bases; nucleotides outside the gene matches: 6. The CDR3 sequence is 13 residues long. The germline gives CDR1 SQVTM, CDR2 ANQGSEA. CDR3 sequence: CSVPGQGAAGYTF. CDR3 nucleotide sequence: TGCAGCGTTCCGGGACAGGGGGCGGCGGGCTACACCTTC.

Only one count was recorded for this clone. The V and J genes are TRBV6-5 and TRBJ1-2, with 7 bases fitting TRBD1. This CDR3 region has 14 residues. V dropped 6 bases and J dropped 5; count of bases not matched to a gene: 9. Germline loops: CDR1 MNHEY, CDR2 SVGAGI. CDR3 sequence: CASRGDSQLYGYTF. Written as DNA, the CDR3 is TGTGCCAGCAGAGGGGACAGCCAGTTGTATGGCTACACCTTC.

CDR3 region: CATTISTTGITNTEAFF. For the CDR3, the DNA is TGTGCCACCACGATATCAACGACAGGGATCACGAACACTGAAGCTTTCTTT. The chain links TRBV5-6 to TRBJ1-1, with 7 bases that match TRBD1. The CDR3 contains 17 residues. Trimming cost V 9 bases and J 1 base; bases outside gene matches: 18. CDR1 is SGHDT and CDR2 is YYEEEE in the germline V gene.

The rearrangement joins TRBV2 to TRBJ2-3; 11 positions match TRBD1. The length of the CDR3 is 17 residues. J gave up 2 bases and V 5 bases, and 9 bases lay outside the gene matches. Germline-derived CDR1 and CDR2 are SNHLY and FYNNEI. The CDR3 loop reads CASSSGRDRGYTDTQYF. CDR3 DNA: TGTGCCAGCAGTTCCGGGCGGGACAGGGGGTACACAGATACGCAGTATTTT.